These T cell receptor beta chains were read from a single sample in a study of cytomegalovirus exposure and HLA in healthy donors. The repertoire was sequenced with immunoSEQ multiplex PCR; TCRdb's copy has only in-frame clones and lacks some. The sample contains fewer than 140,000 clones, about four fifths of which appear only once. The sequencing sample was made of PBMCs. The receptors derive from a woman between 45 and 60 years old in good health and CMV-seropositive. Each CDR3 is given with its conserved first and last residue. A D gene is named only where the DNA matches it firmly. Clone size is given for some rows only: seen once, a few or many times, or a class if the clone is expanded.

V gene: TRBV27
J gene: TRBJ1-2
clone size: .
D gene: TRBD1
CDR3 DNA: TGTGCCAGCAGTCCCCGACAGGGCTATGGCTACACCTTC
CDR3 protein: CASSPRQGYGYTF

V gene: TRBV28
J gene: TRBJ1-2
clone size: .
D gene: TRBD1
CDR3 DNA: TGTGCCAGCTCCTACCCAGGGGGCGGTTATGGCTACACCTTC
CDR3 protein: CASSYPGGGYGYTF

V gene: TRBV19
J gene: TRBJ2-7
clone size: .
D gene: .
CDR3 DNA: TGTGCCAGTAGTCAAATTGCGGGGACCTACGAGCAGTACTTC
CDR3 protein: CASSQIAGTYEQYF

V gene: TRBV2
J gene: TRBJ1-5
clone size: few
D gene: TRBD1
CDR3 DNA: TGTGCCAGCAGCCGGGACAGGGTAATCGGAGGCGATCAGCCCCAGCATTTT
CDR3 protein: CASSRDRVIGGDQPQHF

V gene: TRBV30
J gene: TRBJ2-6
clone size: .
D gene: .
CDR3 DNA: TGTGCCTGGAAGGGGGGGGCTGCTGGGGCCAACGTCCTGACTTTC
CDR3 protein: CAWKGGAAGANVLTF

V gene: TRBV6-1
J gene: TRBJ2-1
clone size: .
D gene: .
CDR3 DNA: TGTGCCAGCAGTCCACAGTTGAGGCAGTTCTTC
CDR3 protein: CASSPQLRQFF

V gene: TRBV7-2
J gene: TRBJ1-2
clone size: .
D gene: TRBD1
CDR3 DNA: TGTGCCAGCAGCCTCCAAGGGACAGGGGTTAGGAGCTACACCTTC
CDR3 protein: CASSLQGTGVRSYTF

V gene: TRBV30
J gene: TRBJ2-1
clone size: .
D gene: .
CDR3 DNA: TGTGCCTGGAGTGTAAAGGGAAAGGGGTACAATGAGCAGTTCTTC
CDR3 protein: CAWSVKGKGYNEQFF

V gene: TRBV6-6
J gene: TRBJ1-5
clone size: .
D gene: TRBD1
CDR3 DNA: TGTGCCAGCAGTCACAGGAGACAGGGGGCTAATCAGCCCCAGCATTTT
CDR3 protein: CASSHRRQGANQPQHF

V gene: TRBV2
J gene: TRBJ1-1
clone size: .
D gene: TRBD1
CDR3 DNA: TGTGCCAGCCGACCACAGGGGGCTGGGGTGAACACTGAAGCTTTCTTT
CDR3 protein: CASRPQGAGVNTEAFF

V gene: TRBV4-2
J gene: TRBJ2-1
clone size: .
D gene: .
CDR3 DNA: TGTGCCAGCAGCCAAGATAAGGAGGTAAATGAGCAGTTCTTC
CDR3 protein: CASSQDKEVNEQFF

V gene: TRBV28
J gene: TRBJ2-2
clone size: .
D gene: .
CDR3 DNA: TGTGCCAGCAGTGTAGAATGGAGACTCCTAGTCCCCGGGGAGCTGTTTTTT
CDR3 protein: CASSVEWRLLVPGELFF

V gene: TRBV7-2
J gene: TRBJ1-4
clone size: once
D gene: TRBD1
CDR3 DNA: TGTGCCAGCAGCCGTTCTAATACAGGGGCCGGAAAACTGTTTTTT
CDR3 protein: CASSRSNTGAGKLFF

V gene: TRBV18
J gene: TRBJ1-1
clone size: .
D gene: .
CDR3 DNA: TGTGCCAGCTCAGAAGTAGGGTCATTGGAGGACACTGAAGCTTTCTTT
CDR3 protein: CASSEVGSLEDTEAFF

V gene: TRBV28
J gene: TRBJ1-1
clone size: .
D gene: .
CDR3 DNA: TGTGCCAGCAGACACCTTGCGGACAGCCCAAACACTGAAGCTTTCTTT
CDR3 protein: CASRHLADSPNTEAFF

V gene: TRBV5-1
J gene: TRBJ1-4
clone size: once
D gene: .
CDR3 DNA: TGCGCCAGCAAGCGCTGGGGAGGGGCAAGGTCTGTGTTTTTT
CDR3 protein: CASKRWGGARSVFF

V gene: TRBV15
J gene: TRBJ1-1
clone size: .
D gene: .
CDR3 DNA: TGTGCCACCAGCTTACAGAGGGTGGACACTGAAGCTTTCTTT
CDR3 protein: CATSLQRVDTEAFF

V gene: TRBV28
J gene: TRBJ1-2
clone size: .
D gene: TRBD1
CDR3 DNA: TGTGCCAGCAGTTTAGGGGGGGACAGGCGATTAGGCTACACCTTC
CDR3 protein: CASSLGGDRRLGYTF

V gene: TRBV7-9
J gene: TRBJ1-3
clone size: .
D gene: .
CDR3 DNA: TGTGCCAGCAGCTTATATAGCGGAAACACCATATATTTT
CDR3 protein: CASSLYSGNTIYF

V gene: TRBV2
J gene: TRBJ1-6
clone size: .
D gene: TRBD1
CDR3 DNA: TGTGCCAGCAGTGTCGCTACGACAGGGAGAGATTCACCCCTCCACTTT
CDR3 protein: CASSVATTGRDSPLHF

V gene: TRBV15
J gene: TRBJ2-1
clone size: .
D gene: .
CDR3 DNA: TGTGCCACCAGCGAGACTAGGTCCTACAATGAGCAGTTCTTC
CDR3 protein: CATSETRSYNEQFF

V gene: TRBV12-2
J gene: TRBJ2-7
clone size: .
D gene: .
CDR3 DNA: TGTGCAAGTCCCTCTAGTCGGGAATTTACGTCCTACGAGCAGTACTTC
CDR3 protein: CASPSSREFTSYEQYF

V gene: TRBV11-3
J gene: TRBJ2-6
clone size: many
D gene: .
CDR3 DNA: TGTGCCAGCAGCTTCCTAACAGTGTCCGGGGCCAACGTCCTGACTTTC
CDR3 protein: CASSFLTVSGANVLTF

V gene: TRBV5-6
J gene: TRBJ1-1
clone size: few
D gene: .
CDR3 DNA: TGTGCCAGCAGCAAGGGGAGGAGGAACACTGAAGCTTTCTTT
CDR3 protein: CASSKGRRNTEAFF

V gene: TRBV6-5
J gene: TRBJ1-6
clone size: .
D gene: .
CDR3 DNA: TGTGCCAGCACCAAACGGGACTCAAATTCACCCCTCCACTTT
CDR3 protein: CASTKRDSNSPLHF

V gene: TRBV5-1
J gene: TRBJ2-5
clone size: .
D gene: TRBD2
CDR3 DNA: TGCGCCAGCAGCCCCGTTGGACTAGCGGGGGAAGAGACCCAGTACTTC
CDR3 protein: CASSPVGLAGEETQYF

V gene: TRBV27
J gene: TRBJ1-4
clone size: .
D gene: TRBD1
CDR3 DNA: TGTGCCAGCAGACCGGGGGACAGGGTGGCCGAAAAACTGTTTTTT
CDR3 protein: CASRPGDRVAEKLFF

V gene: TRBV7-2
J gene: TRBJ2-3
clone size: .
D gene: TRBD1
CDR3 DNA: TGTGCCAGCAGCAGCGCGCAGGGGGCCCGCACAGATACGCAGTATTTT
CDR3 protein: CASSSAQGARTDTQYF

V gene: TRBV2
J gene: TRBJ2-7
clone size: .
D gene: .
CDR3 DNA: TGTGCCAGCAGACAGGAAGACTACGAGCAGTACTTC
CDR3 protein: CASRQEDYEQYF

V gene: TRBV11-2
J gene: TRBJ2-3
clone size: .
D gene: TRBD2
CDR3 DNA: TGTGCCAGCAGCTTAGTAGTAGCGGGGGGGCTGGGAGATACGCAGTATTTT
CDR3 protein: CASSLVVAGGLGDTQYF

V gene: TRBV7-2
J gene: TRBJ1-2
clone size: .
D gene: .
CDR3 DNA: TGTGCCAGCAGCTTGGACAGTTACTATGGCTACACCTTC
CDR3 protein: CASSLDSYYGYTF

V gene: TRBV6-1
J gene: TRBJ1-3
clone size: .
D gene: .
CDR3 DNA: TGTGCCCTACTTGGAGGTTACACCATATATTTT
CDR3 protein: CALLGGYTIYF

V gene: TRBV29-1
J gene: TRBJ2-1
clone size: .
D gene: TRBD2
CDR3 DNA: TGCAGCGGGAGTTCTAGCGGGGGGTACAATGAGCAGTTCTTC
CDR3 protein: CSGSSSGGYNEQFF

V gene: TRBV7-3
J gene: TRBJ2-2
clone size: .
D gene: TRBD1
CDR3 DNA: TGTGCCAGCAGCTTAATCGGGACAGTGAACACCGGGGAGCTGTTTTTT
CDR3 protein: CASSLIGTVNTGELFF

V gene: TRBV28
J gene: TRBJ1-5
clone size: once
D gene: TRBD1
CDR3 DNA: TGTGCCAGCCGGGACAGGGGGTACGATCAGCCCCAGCATTTT
CDR3 protein: CASRDRGYDQPQHF

V gene: TRBV6-6
J gene: TRBJ2-7
clone size: .
D gene: TRBD1
CDR3 DNA: TGTGCCAGCAGTTACGGTTTCCAACAGGGGGAATACGAGCAGTACTTC
CDR3 protein: CASSYGFQQGEYEQYF

V gene: TRBV6-5
J gene: TRBJ1-4
clone size: .
D gene: TRBD1
CDR3 DNA: TGTGCCAGCACGACAGGGAATGAAAAACTGTTTTTT
CDR3 protein: CASTTGNEKLFF